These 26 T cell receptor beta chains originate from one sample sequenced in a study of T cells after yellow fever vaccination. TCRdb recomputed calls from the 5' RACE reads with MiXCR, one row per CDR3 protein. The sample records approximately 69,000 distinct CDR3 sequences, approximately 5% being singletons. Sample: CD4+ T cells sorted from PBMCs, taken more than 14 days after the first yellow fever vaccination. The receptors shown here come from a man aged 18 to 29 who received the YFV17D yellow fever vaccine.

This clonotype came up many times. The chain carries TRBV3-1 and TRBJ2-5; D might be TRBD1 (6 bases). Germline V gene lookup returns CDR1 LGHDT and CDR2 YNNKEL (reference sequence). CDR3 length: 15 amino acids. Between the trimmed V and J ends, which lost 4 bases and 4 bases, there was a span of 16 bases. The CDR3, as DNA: TGTGCCAGCAGCCGGAACACAGGGCTCCCAGAGACCCAGTACTTC. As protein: CASSRNTGLPETQYF.

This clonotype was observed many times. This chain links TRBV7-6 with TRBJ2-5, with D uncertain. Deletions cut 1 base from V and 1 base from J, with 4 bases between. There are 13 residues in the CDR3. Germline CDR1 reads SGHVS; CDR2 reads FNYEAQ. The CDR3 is CASSLGPQETQYF. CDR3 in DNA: TGTGCCAGCAGCTTAGGTCCCCAAGAGACCCAGTACTTC.

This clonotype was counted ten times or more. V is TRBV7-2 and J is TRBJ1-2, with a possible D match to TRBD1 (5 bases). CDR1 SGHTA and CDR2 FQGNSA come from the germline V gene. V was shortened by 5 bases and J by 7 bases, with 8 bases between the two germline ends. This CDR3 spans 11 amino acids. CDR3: CASSPRGGYTF. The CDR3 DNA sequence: TGTGCCAGCAGCCCGAGGGGTGGCTACACCTTC.

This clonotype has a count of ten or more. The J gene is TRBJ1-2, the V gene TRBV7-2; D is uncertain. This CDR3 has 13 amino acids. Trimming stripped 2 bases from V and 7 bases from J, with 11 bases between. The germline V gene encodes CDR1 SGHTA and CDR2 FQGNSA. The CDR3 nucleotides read TGTGCCAGCAGCTTACGCCAGGTGGTTGGCTACACCTTC. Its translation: CASSLRQVVGYTF.

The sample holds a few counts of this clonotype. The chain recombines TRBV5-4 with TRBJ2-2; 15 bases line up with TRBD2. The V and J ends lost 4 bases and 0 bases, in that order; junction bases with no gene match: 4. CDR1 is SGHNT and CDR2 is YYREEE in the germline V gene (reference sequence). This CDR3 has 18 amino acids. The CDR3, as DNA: TGTGCCAGCAGCGGGGGACTAGCGGGGGGTCCGAACACCGGGGAGCTGTTTTTT. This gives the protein CASSGGLAGGPNTGELFF.

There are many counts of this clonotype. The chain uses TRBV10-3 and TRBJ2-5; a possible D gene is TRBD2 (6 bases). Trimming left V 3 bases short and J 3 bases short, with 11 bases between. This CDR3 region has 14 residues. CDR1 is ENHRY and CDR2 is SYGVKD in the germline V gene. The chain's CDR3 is CAISDAGREETQYF. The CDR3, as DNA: TGTGCCATCAGTGATGCCGGGAGAGAAGAGACCCAGTACTTC.

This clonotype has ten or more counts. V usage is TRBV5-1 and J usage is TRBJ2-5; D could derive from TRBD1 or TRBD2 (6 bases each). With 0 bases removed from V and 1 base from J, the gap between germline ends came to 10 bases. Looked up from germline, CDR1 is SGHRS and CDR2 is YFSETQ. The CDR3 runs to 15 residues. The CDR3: CASSLGPGAQETQYF. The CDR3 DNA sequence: TGCGCCAGCAGCTTGGGGCCGGGGGCCCAAGAGACCCAGTACTTC. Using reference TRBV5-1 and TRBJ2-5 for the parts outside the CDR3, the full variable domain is KAGVTQTPRYLIKTRGQQVTLSCSPISGHRSVSWYQQTPGQGLQFLFEYFSETQRNKGNFPGRFSGRQFSNSRSEMNVSTLELGDSALYLCASSLGPGAQETQYFGPGTRLLVL.

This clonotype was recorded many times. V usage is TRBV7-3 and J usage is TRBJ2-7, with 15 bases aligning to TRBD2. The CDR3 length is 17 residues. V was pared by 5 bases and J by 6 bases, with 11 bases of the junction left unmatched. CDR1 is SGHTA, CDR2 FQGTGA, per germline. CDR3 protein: CASSPGLAGGTGREQYF. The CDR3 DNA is TGTGCCAGCAGCCCGGGACTAGCGGGGGGTACTGGGCGCGAGCAGTACTTC.

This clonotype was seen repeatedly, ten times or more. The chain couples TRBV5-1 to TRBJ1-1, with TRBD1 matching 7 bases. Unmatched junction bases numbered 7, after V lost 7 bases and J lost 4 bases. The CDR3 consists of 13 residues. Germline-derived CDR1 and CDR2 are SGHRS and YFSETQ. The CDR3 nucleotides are TGCGCCAGCTTTGACAGGGATCCCACTGAAGCTTTCTTT. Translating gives CASFDRDPTEAFF.

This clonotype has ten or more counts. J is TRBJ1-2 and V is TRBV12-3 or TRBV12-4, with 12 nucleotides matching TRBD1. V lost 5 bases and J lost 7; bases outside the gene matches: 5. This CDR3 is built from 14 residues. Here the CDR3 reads CASSAGTGGVGYTF. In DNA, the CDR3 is TGTGCCAGCAGTGCCGGGACAGGGGGCGTTGGCTACACCTTC.

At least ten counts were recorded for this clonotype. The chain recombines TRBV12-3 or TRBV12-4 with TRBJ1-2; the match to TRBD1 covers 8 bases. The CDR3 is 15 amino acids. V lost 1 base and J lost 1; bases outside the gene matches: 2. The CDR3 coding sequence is TGTGCCAGCAGTTTAGGGGGACAGGATAACTATGGCTACACCTTC. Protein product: CASSLGGQDNYGYTF.

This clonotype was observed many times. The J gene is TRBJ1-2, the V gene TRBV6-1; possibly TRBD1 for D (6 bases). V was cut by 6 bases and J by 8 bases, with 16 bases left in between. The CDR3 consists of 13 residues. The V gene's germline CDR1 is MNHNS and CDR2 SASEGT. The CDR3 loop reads CASSRRGSDGYTF. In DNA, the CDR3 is TGTGCCAGCAGCCGGAGGGGGTCGGACGGCTACACCTTC.

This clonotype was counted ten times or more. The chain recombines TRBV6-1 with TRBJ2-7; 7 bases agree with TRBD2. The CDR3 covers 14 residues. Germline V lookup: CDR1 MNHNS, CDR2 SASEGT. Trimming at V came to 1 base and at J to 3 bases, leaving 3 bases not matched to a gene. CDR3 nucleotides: TGTGCCAGCAGTGAAGACGGGGGGTACTACGAGCAGTACTTC. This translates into CASSEDGGYYEQYF.

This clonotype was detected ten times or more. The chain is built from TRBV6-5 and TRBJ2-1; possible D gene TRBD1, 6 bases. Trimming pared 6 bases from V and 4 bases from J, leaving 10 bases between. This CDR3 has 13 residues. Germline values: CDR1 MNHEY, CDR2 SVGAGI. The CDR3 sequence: CASRRTVYNEQFF. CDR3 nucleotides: TGTGCCAGCAGAAGGACAGTTTACAATGAGCAGTTCTTC.

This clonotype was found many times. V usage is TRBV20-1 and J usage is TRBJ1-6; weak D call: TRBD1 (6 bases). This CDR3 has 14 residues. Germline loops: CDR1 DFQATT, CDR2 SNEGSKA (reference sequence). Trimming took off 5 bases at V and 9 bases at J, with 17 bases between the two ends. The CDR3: CSAPGGVSGSPLHF. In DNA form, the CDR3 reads TGCAGTGCTCCCGGGGGCGTATCGGGTTCACCCCTCCACTTT.

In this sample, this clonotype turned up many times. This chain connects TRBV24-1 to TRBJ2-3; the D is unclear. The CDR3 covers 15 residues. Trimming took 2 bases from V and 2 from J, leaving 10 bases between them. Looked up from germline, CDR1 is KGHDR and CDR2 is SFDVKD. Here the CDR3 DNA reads TGTGCCACCAGTGATTCCGGACGGTACACAGATACGCAGTATTTT. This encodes CATSDSGRYTDTQYF.

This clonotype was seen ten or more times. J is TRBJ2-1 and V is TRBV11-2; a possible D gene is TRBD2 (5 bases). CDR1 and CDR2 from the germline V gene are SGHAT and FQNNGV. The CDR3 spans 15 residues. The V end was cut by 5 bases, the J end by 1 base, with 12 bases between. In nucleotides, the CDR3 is TGTGCCAGCAGCGTCAGTCGCGGGTCCTACAATGAGCAGTTCTTC. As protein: CASSVSRGSYNEQFF. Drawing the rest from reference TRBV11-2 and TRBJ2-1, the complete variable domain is EAGVAQSPRYKIIEKRQSVAFWCNPISGHATLYWYQQILGQGPKLLIQFQNNGVVDDSQLPKDRFSAERLKGVDSTLKIQPAKLEDSAVYLCASSVSRGSYNEQFFGPGTRLTVL.

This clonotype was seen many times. The CDR3 loop reads CASSTGTANEKLFF. CDR3 bases: TGCGCCAGCAGCACCGGGACGGCTAATGAAAAACTGTTTTTT. The chain employs TRBV5-1 and TRBJ1-4, with D possibly being TRBD1 (5 bases). V was cut by 4 bases and J by 3 bases, with 10 bases left in between. Germline V lookup: CDR1 SGHRS, CDR2 YFSETQ. The CDR3 is 14 amino acids.

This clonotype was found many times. In DNA, the CDR3 is TGCAGTCAATCTTACTCCCCTCCCTCAGATACGCAGTATTTT. Translating it yields CSQSYSPPSDTQYF. The chain recombines TRBV20-1 with TRBJ2-3; D is unclear. Looked up from germline, CDR1 is DFQATT and CDR2 is SNEGSKA (reference sequence). V lost 8 bases and J lost 4, with 19 bases in between. The CDR3 is made up of 14 amino acids.

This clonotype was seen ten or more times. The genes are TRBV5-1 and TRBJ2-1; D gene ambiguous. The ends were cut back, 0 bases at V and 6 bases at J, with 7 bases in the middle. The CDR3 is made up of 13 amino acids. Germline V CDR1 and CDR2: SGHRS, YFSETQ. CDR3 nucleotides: TGCGCCAGCAGCTTGGGAAAGTTCAATGAGCAGTTCTTC. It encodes CASSLGKFNEQFF.

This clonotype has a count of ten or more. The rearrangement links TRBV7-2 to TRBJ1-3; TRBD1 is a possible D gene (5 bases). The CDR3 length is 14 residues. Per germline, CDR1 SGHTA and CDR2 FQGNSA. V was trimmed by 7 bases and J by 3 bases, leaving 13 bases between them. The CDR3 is CASNPGGVGNTIYF. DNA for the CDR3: TGTGCCAGCAACCCGGGGGGGGTTGGAAACACCATATATTTT.

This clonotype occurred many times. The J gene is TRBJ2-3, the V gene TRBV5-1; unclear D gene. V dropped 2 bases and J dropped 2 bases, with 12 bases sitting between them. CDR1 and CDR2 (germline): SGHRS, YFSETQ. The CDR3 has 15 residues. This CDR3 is CASSLSSLSTDTQYF. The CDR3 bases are TGCGCCAGCAGCTTAAGCAGCCTTTCCACAGATACGCAGTATTTT.

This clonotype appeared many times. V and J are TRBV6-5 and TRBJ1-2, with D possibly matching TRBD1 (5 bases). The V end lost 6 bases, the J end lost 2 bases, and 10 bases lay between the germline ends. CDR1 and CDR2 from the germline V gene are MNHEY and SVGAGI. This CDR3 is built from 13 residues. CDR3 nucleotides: TGTGCCAGCAGGGTATCAGGGAACTATGGCTACACCTTC. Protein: CASRVSGNYGYTF.

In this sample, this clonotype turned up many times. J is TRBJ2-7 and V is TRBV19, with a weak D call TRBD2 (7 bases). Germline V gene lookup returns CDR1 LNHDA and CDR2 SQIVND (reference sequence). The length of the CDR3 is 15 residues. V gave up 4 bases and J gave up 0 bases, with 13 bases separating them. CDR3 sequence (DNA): TGTGCCAGTAGTAACCCTGGGGGGGCCTCCTACGAGCAGTACTTC. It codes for CASSNPGGASYEQYF.

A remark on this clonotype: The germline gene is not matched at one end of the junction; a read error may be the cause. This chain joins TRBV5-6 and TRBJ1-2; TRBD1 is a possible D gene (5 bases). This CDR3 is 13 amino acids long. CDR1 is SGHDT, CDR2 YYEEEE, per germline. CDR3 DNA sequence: TGTGCCATCAGCCCCGGACACCTCAACGGCTACACCTTC. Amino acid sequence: CAISPGHLNGYTF.

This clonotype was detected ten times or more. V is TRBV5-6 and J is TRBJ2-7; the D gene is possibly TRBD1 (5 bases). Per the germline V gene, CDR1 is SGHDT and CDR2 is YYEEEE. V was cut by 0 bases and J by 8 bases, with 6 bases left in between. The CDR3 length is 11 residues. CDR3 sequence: CASSLDRKQYF. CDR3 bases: TGTGCCAGCAGCTTGGACAGGAAGCAGTACTTC.